The present TCR beta chain was sequenced within a study of cytomegalovirus exposure and HLA in healthy donors. Study information: Earlier sequencing of about 200 million T cells yielded 120 million or so unique TCR beta sequences.

As concerns this clone: Its specificity is unknown.

V lost 9 bases, J lost 0 bases, and 9 bases stayed unmatched. The CDR3 is 18 residues long. Per germline, CDR1 SNHLY and CDR2 FYNNEI. The study, taken as a whole, reports: Previously analyzed data showed that most TCR beta V segments were productive at a frequency of about 90% or about 30%.

A multiplex PCR was run with 60 Vbeta primers and 13 Jbeta primers. Profiling relied on immunoSEQ multiplex PCR, and the TCRdb table lists in-frame clones only, not all of them. The data hold about 110,000 clones, with around 84% observed a single time. This receptor was obtained from a man aged 25 to 40 in good health and CMV-seronegative. The rearrangement links TRBV2 to TRBJ2-6; 12 positions match TRBD1. Sequenced sample: PBMCs. In DNA, the CDR3 is TGTGCCAGGGGGGGGGACAGGGGGCGGTCCTCTGGGGCCAACGTCCTGACTTTC. Translated, it gives CARGGDRGRSSGANVLTF.